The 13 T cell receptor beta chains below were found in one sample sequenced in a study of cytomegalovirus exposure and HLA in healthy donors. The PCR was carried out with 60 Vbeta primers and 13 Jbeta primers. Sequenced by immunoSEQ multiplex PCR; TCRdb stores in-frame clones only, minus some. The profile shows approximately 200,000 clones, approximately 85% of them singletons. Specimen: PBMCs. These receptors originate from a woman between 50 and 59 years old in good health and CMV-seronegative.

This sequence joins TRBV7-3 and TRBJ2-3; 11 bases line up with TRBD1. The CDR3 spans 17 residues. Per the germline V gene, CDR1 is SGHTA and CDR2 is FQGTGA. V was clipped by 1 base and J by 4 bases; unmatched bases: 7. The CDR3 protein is CASSLKGQGVGADTQYF. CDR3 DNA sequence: TGTGCCAGCAGCTTAAAGGGACAGGGGGTAGGCGCAGATACGCAGTATTTT. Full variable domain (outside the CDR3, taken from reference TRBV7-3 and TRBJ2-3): GAGVSQTPSNKVTEKGKYVELRCDPISGHTALYWYRQSLGQGPEFLIYFQGTGAADDSGLPNDRFFAVRPEGSVSTLKIQRTERGDSAVYLCASSLKGQGVGADTQYFGPGTRLTVL.

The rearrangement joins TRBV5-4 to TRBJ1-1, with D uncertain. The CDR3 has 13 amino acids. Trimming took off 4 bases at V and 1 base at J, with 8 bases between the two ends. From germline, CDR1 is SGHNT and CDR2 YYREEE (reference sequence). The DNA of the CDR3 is TGTGCCAGCAGCGATTACACGAACACTGAAGCTTTCTTT. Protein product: CASSDYTNTEAFF.

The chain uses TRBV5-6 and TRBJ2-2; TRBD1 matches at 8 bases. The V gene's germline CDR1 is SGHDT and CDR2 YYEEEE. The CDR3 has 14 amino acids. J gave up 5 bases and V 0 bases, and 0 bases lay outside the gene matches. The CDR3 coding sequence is TGTGCCAGCAGCTTGGACAGGGGGACCGGGGAGCTGTTTTTT. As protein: CASSLDRGTGELFF.

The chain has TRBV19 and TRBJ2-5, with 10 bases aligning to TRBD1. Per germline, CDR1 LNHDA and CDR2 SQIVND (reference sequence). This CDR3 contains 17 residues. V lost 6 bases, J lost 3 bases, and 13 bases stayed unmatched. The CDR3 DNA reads TGTGCCAGTAGCCCCTCGCGGGGGACAGGGGTTAAAGAGACCCAGTACTTC. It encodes CASSPSRGTGVKETQYF.

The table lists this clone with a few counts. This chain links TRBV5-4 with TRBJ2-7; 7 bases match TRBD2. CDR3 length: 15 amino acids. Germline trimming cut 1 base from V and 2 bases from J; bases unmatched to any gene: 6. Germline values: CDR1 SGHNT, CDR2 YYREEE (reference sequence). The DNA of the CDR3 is TGTGCCAGCAGCTTGTCCGGGACTACCGCCTACGAGCAGTACTTC. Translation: CASSLSGTTAYEQYF.

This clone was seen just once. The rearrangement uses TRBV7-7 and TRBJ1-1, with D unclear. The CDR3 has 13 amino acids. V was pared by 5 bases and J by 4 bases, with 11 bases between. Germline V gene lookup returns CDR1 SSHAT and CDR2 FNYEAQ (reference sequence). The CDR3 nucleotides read TGTGCCAGCAGCATGGCGACGGGCACTGAAGCTTTCTTT. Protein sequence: CASSMATGTEAFF.

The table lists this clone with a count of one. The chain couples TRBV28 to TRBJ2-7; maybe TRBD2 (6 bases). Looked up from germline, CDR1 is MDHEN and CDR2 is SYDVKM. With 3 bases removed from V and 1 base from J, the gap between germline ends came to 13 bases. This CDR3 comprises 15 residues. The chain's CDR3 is CASSFSVAASYEQYF. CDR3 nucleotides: TGTGCCAGCAGTTTTTCGGTAGCGGCTTCCTACGAGCAGTACTTC.

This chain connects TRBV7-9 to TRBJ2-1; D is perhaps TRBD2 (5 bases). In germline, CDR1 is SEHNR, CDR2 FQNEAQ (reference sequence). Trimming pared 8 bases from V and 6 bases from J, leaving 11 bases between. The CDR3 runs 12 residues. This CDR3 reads CASRSGGNEQFF. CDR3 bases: TGTGCCAGCCGGAGCGGCGGCAATGAGCAGTTCTTC.

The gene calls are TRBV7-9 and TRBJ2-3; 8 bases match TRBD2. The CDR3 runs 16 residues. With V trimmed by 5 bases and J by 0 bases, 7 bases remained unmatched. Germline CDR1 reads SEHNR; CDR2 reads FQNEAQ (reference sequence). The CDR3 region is CASSQAGTRSTDTQYF. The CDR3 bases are TGTGCCAGCAGCCAAGCCGGGACTAGAAGCACAGATACGCAGTATTTT.

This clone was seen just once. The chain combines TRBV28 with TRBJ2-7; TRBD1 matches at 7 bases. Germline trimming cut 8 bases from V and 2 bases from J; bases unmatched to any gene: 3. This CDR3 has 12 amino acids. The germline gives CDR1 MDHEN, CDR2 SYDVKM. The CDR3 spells CASLDRAYEQYF. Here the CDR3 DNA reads TGTGCCAGCCTAGACAGGGCCTACGAGCAGTACTTC.

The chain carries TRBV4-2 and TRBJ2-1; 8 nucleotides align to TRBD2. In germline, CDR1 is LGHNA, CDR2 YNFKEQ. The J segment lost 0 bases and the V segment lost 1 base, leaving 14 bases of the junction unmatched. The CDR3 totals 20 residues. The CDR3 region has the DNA TGTGCCAGCAGCCAAGGGGGCGGGAGGCCCGTAATATTCTCCTACAATGAGCAGTTCTTC. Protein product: CASSQGGGRPVIFSYNEQFF.

Here the CDR3 reads CASSLGSQRRPYYGYTF. The DNA for the CDR3 is TGCGCCAGCAGCTTGGGCTCTCAGAGGAGACCCTACTATGGCTACACCTTC. This chain connects TRBV5-1 to TRBJ1-2; unclear D gene. CDR3 length: 17 amino acids. Trimming left V 0 bases short and J 3 bases short, with 18 bases between. Germline V gene sequence: CDR1 SGHRS, CDR2 YFSETQ.

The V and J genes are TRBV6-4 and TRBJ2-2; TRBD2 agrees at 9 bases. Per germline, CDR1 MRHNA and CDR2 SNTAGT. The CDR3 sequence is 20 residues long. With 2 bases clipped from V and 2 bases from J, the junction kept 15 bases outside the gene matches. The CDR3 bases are TGTGCCAGCAGTGACAGTCGGGGGACTAGCACACCCATAAACACCGGGGAGCTGTTTTTT. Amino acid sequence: CASSDSRGTSTPINTGELFF.